The clone carrying this T cell receptor beta chain was found many times. Antigen: not known. Germline V gives CDR1 DFQATT, CDR2 SNEGSKA (reference sequence). The CDR3 runs 16 residues. The ends lost 3 bases at V and 0 bases at J; junction bases unmatched: 6. With iRepertoire HTBI primers and Arm-PCR of CDR3 regions, TCR beta libraries were built. Original processing methods: Detected in the samples were around 59 TRBV and 12 to 15 TRBJ segments. A single record per CDR3 protein comes from TCRdb applying MiXCR to the multiplex PCR reads. The V and J calls follow TCRdb's processing rather than the paper's. This table holds about 500,000 distinct CDR3 sequences, around 15% found once. This sample stems from a study of regulatory T cells in long-lasting Graves disease. Study-wide findings and caveats: With a small sample size, accuracy may have been reduced.

Time point reported: newly diagnosed GD, antithyroid drugs for less than 3 months. The TCR library was prepared using RNA isolated from PBMCs. This sample was shared with a second study, whose subject was T cells in Graves' hyperthyroidism and ophthalmopathy. That investigation notes: Uncontrolled infection, other autoimmune disease, pregnancy or lactation disqualified patients from enrolment. The study used the HTBI primer set for a first-round RT-PCR of the TCR CDR3.

The material was peripheral blood mononuclear cells (PBMCs), obtained at new diagnosis, from a patient treated with antithyroid drugs. The sequence was obtained from a man aged 35 to 55 with Graves disease. The genes are TRBV20-1 and TRBJ2-1, with 9 bases fitting TRBD2. The CDR3 DNA follows: TGCAGTGCTAGGGAACTAGCGGGTGGCTCCTACAATGAGCAGTTCTTC. Its protein product is CSARELAGGSYNEQFF.